This is a list of T cell receptor beta chains from one sample in a study of blood T cell repertoires in COVID-19. Profiled with immunoSEQ multiplex PCR; TCRdb holds only in-frame clones, not every one. The table shows about 120,000 clones, with around 88% occurring only once. Sequenced input: peripheral blood. These receptors all stem from a woman aged 50 to 60 with active or convalescent COVID-19. CDR3s include the opening cysteine and the closing phenylalanine or tryptophan. A D gene is named only where the DNA matches it firmly. Some rows have no size entry. The others give once, few or many, or a class for an expanded clone.

TGTGCCAGTAGTACGACCTGGGGGGGTACGAGCAATCAGCCCCAGCATTTT CASSTTWGGTSNQPQHF TRBJ1-5 NA NA TRBV19
TGTGCCAGCTCTCCCGGGACAGAACAAGAGACCCAGTACTTC CASSPGTEQETQYF TRBJ2-5 NA TRBD1 TRBV18
TGTGCCAGCAGCTTAGTGGCTAGCGACAACACAGATACGCAGTATTTT CASSLVASDNTDTQYF TRBJ2-3 NA NA TRBV7-8
TGTGCCAGCACTCGGGGGGACGGGGGCCCCCAGTACTTC CASTRGDGGPQYF TRBJ2-5 NA NA TRBV12-3/TRBV12-4
TGTGCCAGCAGCTTGGCCACAGGGGGGTTTGAGACCCAGTACTTC CASSLATGGFETQYF TRBJ2-5 once TRBD1 TRBV5-6
TGTGCCAGCTCACCACAATCCCTAGCGGGTAACACCGGGGAGCTGTTTTTT CASSPQSLAGNTGELFF TRBJ2-2 NA TRBD2 TRBV18
TGTGCCAGCAGCGTAGAAAGGGGGTCCTATGGCTACACCTTC CASSVERGSYGYTF TRBJ1-2 NA NA TRBV9
TGTGCCAGCAGCTTTTTCGACAGGCCGGGCACTGAAGCTTTCTTT CASSFFDRPGTEAFF TRBJ1-1 NA NA TRBV7-2
TGCGCCAGCAGTGGGCCACGACAGGGGAGCTCCTACAATGAGCAGTTCTTC CASSGPRQGSSYNEQFF TRBJ2-1 NA TRBD1 TRBV10-1
TGCGCCAGCAGCTCCTCTTTAGCGGGGTCCTACGAGCAGTACTTC CASSSSLAGSYEQYF TRBJ2-7 NA TRBD2 TRBV4-3
TGTGCCAGCAGCTCGGGAGGCGCGAACACCGGGGAGCTGTTTTTT CASSSGGANTGELFF TRBJ2-2 NA TRBD2 TRBV7-6
TGCAGTGCTAAAGGGGGCGAGGCCCTCCACTTT CSAKGGEALHF TRBJ1-6 NA TRBD1 TRBV20-1
TGTGCCAGCAGTTGGACAGGATCGGATCAGCCCCAGCATTTT CASSWTGSDQPQHF TRBJ1-5 NA TRBD1 TRBV6-1
TGTGCCACCAGCAGAGGCGGGAGCCCCACCGGGGAGCTGTTTTTT CATSRGGSPTGELFF TRBJ2-2 NA TRBD2 TRBV15
TGTGCCAGCAGTTCGGGACTCGGGGGGGTGTCTGGGGCCAACGTCCTGACTTTC CASSSGLGGVSGANVLTF TRBJ2-6 few TRBD2 TRBV28
TGTGCCAGCAGACCAGGGGACAGCAAGCAGTATTTT CASRPGDSKQYF TRBJ2-3 once TRBD1 TRBV28
TGTGCCAGCATCCTAATGTCCGGGAGGGCCGGGGAGCTGTTTTTT CASILMSGRAGELFF TRBJ2-2 NA TRBD2 TRBV11-2
TGTGCCAGCAGCTTGGCCAAGACTAGCGGGAGGTGGGAGCAGTACTTC CASSLAKTSGRWEQYF TRBJ2-5 NA TRBD2 TRBV7-8
TGTGCCAGCAGTTTCAGAATTTTCGGCAGGGCCGTTGGCAATCAGCCCCAGCATTTT CASSFRIFGRAVGNQPQHF TRBJ1-5 NA NA TRBV28
TGTGCCTGGAGTACTGAATACCCCGAGGTGGAGAGGGTCGGGACTGAAGCTTTCTTT CAWSTEYPEVERVGTEAFF TRBJ1-1 NA NA TRBV30
TGTGCCAGCAGTTACTCGGACATGAATCCCACTGAAGCTTTCTTT CASSYSDMNPTEAFF TRBJ1-1 NA NA TRBV6-2/TRBV6-3
TGTGCCAGCAGGAAGCGAGGAGCAGGGGACAATGAGCAGTTCTTC CASRKRGAGDNEQFF TRBJ2-1 NA NA TRBV6-5
TGTGCCAGCAGCCTGGGGGGTCCAGCGGGTAATTACAATGAGCAGTTCTTC CASSLGGPAGNYNEQFF TRBJ2-1 NA NA TRBV5-4
TGCAGTGCTAGTCTTGTACTAGCGGGAGATCTAAACACAGATACGCAGTATTTT CSASLVLAGDLNTDTQYF TRBJ2-3 NA TRBD2 TRBV20-1
TGTGCCAGCAGCCAAGTAGGCGGGAATGCTGGCTACACCTTC CASSQVGGNAGYTF TRBJ1-2 NA NA TRBV3-1/TRBV3-2
TGTGCCAGCAGCACGGGGAGTTTCACAGATACGCAGTATTTT CASSTGSFTDTQYF TRBJ2-3 NA NA TRBV3-1/TRBV3-2
TGTGCCAGCAAGGACGGCCGGGGGGAGCAGTACTTC CASKDGRGEQYF TRBJ2-7 NA NA TRBV7-9
TGTGCCAGCAGTGAGGCCGGGACAGAGAACACCGGGGAGCTGTTTTTT CASSEAGTENTGELFF TRBJ2-2 few TRBD1 TRBV6-4
TGTGCCAGCAGGGGCCTCTCTGGAAACACCATATATTTT CASRGLSGNTIYF TRBJ1-3 NA NA TRBV2
TGTGCCAGCAGCTCGAGACAGGGGGTGAACACTGAAGCTTTCTTT CASSSRQGVNTEAFF TRBJ1-1 NA TRBD1 TRBV7-9
TGTGCCAGCAGTCCCAGTCCCGGGACAGGGGTTGATCAGCCCCAGCATTTT CASSPSPGTGVDQPQHF TRBJ1-5 NA TRBD1 TRBV28
TGTGCCAGCAGCCCACTCACAGAGTCCACCGGGGAGCTGTTTTTT CASSPLTESTGELFF TRBJ2-2 NA NA TRBV3-1/TRBV3-2
TGTGCCAGCAGCTTTGGGACTAGCGGGAGCAATGAGCAGTTCTTC CASSFGTSGSNEQFF TRBJ2-1 once TRBD2 TRBV5-4
TGCGCCAGCAGCCAAGATGTGGCGGGCCCCACCCGAGGTCAGCCCCAGCATTTT CASSQDVAGPTRGQPQHF TRBJ1-5 NA NA TRBV4-1
TGTGCCAGCAGTGCTTGGGACAGGGATGAAAAACTGTTTTTT CASSAWDRDEKLFF TRBJ1-4 NA TRBD1 TRBV25-1
TGTGCCAGCTCACCAGTAGGGACTAGCGGGGCATCCCCCTACGAGCAGTACTTC CASSPVGTSGASPYEQYF TRBJ2-7 few TRBD2 TRBV18
TGTGCCTGGAGTGTACAGGGTCCTAGTCCTTCTGAAGCTTTCTTT CAWSVQGPSPSEAFF TRBJ1-1 NA NA TRBV30
TGTGCCAGCAGTTTGGGCAGGGGTACGCAGTATTTT CASSLGRGTQYF TRBJ2-3 once NA TRBV28
TGTGCCAGCAGCTCCCAGACAGTCGATCAGCCCCAGCATTTT CASSSQTVDQPQHF TRBJ1-5 once NA TRBV7-9
TGCGCCAGCAGCCCGGACATCTCCTATAATTCACCCCTCCACTTT CASSPDISYNSPLHF TRBJ1-6 NA NA TRBV4-3
TGTGCCAGCAGCCGGACAGGGATCGAGCAGTACTTC CASSRTGIEQYF TRBJ2-7 NA TRBD1 TRBV7-9
TGTGCCAGCAGCTCACAGAGCTCCTATGAGCAGTACTTC CASSSQSSYEQYF TRBJ2-7 NA NA TRBV7-6
TGTGCCAGCAGCTTCCAGGGGTGCACTGAAGCTTTCTTT CASSFQGCTEAFF TRBJ1-1 once NA TRBV11-1
TGTGCCAGCAGCTTAGTGACTAGCGGGAACTACAATGAGCAGTTCTTC CASSLVTSGNYNEQFF TRBJ2-1 NA TRBD2 TRBV7-9